This T cell receptor (beta chain) was obtained from a study of Ad26.COV2.S vaccination and SARS-CoV-2 variants. Study details: The vaccine Ad26.COV2.S was put into the muscle once, or twice with 56 days between.

Whole-study results and caveats: Recipients of either vaccine or placebo displayed similar breadth of non-spike TCRs. Placebo recipients showed lower spike-specific TCR breadth than vaccinees.

Treatment reported: some 19 received Ad26.COV2.S at low or high dose, single or two shots; 5 received placebo; per-sample allocation not given. Following the first vaccine or placebo injection, samples were taken on day 63. It was Wuhan-strain SARS-CoV-2 spike that the Ad26 vaccine vector expressed. Comment on this clone: Its antigen is not known.

This CDR3 has 14 residues. Trimming removed 2 bases at V and 4 bases at J, with 13 bases between. The V gene's germline CDR1 is SGHDT and CDR2 YYEEEE. Using immunoSEQ multiplex PCR, the repertoire was profiled, and TCRdb retains in-frame clones only, with some absent. Altogether about 220,000 clones are present, roughly 90% being singletons, with the ten largest covering around 10%. The receptor was derived from a person between 18 and 65 years old who received the Ad26.COV2.S COVID-19 vaccine or a placebo. The chain has TRBV5-6 and TRBJ2-7; D gene ambiguous. The sample here was peripheral blood, taken in a trial of Ad26.COV2.S vaccine versus placebo. The CDR3 sequence is CASSFFIGSYEQYF. In DNA, the CDR3 is TGTGCCAGCAGCTTTTTTATCGGGTCTTACGAGCAGTACTTC.